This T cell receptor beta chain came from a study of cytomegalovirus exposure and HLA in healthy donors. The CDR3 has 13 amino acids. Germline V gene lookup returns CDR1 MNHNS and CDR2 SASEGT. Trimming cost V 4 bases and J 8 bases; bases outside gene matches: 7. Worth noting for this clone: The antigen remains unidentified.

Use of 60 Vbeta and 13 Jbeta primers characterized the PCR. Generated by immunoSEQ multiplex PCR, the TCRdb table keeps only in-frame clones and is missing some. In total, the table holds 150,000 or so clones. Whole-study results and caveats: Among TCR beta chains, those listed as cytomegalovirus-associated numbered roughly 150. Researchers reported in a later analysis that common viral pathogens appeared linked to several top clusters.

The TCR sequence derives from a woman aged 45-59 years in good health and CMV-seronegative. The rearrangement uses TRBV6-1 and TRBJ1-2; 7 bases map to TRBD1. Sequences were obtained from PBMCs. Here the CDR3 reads CASSGRQGRGYTF. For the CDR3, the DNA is TGTGCCAGCAGTGGAAGACAGGGCCGGGGCTACACCTTC.